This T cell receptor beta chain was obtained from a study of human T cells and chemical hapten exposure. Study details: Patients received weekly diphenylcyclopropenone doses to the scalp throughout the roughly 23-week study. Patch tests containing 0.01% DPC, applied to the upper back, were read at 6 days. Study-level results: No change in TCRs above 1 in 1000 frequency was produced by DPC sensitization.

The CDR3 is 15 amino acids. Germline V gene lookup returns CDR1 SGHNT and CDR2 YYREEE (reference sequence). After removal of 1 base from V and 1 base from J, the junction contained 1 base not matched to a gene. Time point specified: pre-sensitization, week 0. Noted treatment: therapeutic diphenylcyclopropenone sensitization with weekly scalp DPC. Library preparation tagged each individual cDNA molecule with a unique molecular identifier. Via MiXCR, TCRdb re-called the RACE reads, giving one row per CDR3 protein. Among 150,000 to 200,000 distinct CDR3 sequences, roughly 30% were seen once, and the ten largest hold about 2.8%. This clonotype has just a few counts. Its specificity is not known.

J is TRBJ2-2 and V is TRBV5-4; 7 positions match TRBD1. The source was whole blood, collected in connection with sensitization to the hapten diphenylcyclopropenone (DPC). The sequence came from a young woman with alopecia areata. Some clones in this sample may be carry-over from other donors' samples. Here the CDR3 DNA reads TGTGCCAGCAGCTTGACAGGGGTGAACACCGGGGAGCTGTTTTTT. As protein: CASSLTGVNTGELFF.